This TCR beta chain derives from a study of T cell changes during pregnancy in multiple sclerosis (dated by TCRdb to the late 2010s). With respect to the entire study: In women with multiple sclerosis, the researchers looked at how the T cell repertoire shifted as pregnancy progressed.

Comments on this clone: No antigen is known for it. Base quality data are lacking; no much larger clone is found one base away.

Receptor amplification or capture employed the immunoSEQ multiplex PCR assay. This immuneACCESS table, as held by TCRdb, lists in-frame sequences with V and J called but not all clones. Of the missing ones, under half trace to an unresolved V gene in checked studies; the others have no known cause. A total of tens of thousands of clones appear in this sample, 92% of them only once. The biggest ten clones account for about 2.5% of the sample. From its cysteine to its phenylalanine, the CDR3 spans 16 amino acids. Only the CDR3 region is kept as DNA, spanning 48 bases read in frame from base 1. From a lookup of the germline V gene (reference sequence), CDR1 and CDR2 are LNHDA and SQIVND. V loses 1 base at its end and J loses 10 bases; junction bases beyond the gene matches: 6.

The sequence came from a female donor with multiple sclerosis, enrolled in a pregnancy study. Recombination linked TRBV19 to TRBJ2-1; TRBD2 lines up with 14 middle nucleotides. Source: peripheral blood, taken in the first trimester of pregnancy. The encoded CDR3 is CASSIGLAGGHMEQFF. The nucleotide sequence is given as TGTGCCAGTAGTATAGGACTAGCGGGAGGGCATATGGAGCAGTTCTTC. Supplemented by the reference TRBV19 and TRBJ2-1 proteins around the CDR3, the complete variable domain is DGGITQSPKYLFRKEGQNVTLSCEQNLNHDAMYWYRQDPGQGLRLIYYSQIVNDFQKGDIAEGYSVSREKKESFPLTVTSAQKNPTAFYLCASSIGLAGGHMEQFFGPGTRLTVL.